This T cell receptor (beta chain) was found in a study of human T cells and chemical hapten exposure. Study-level results: Expanded TCRs made up significantly more big CDR3 similarity clusters than controls did.

A single record per CDR3 protein comes from TCRdb applying MiXCR to the RACE reads. This repertoire shows 370,000 or so distinct CDR3 sequences, more than 4.5% found once; its top ten account for approximately 2.3%. As regards this clonotype: The antigen remains unidentified.

Noted time point: patch test 1, 2 weeks after DPC sensitization. Noted treatment: therapeutic diphenylcyclopropenone sensitization with weekly scalp DPC. Each patch test followed a blood draw. The CDR3 totals 13 residues. The V and J ends lost 8 bases and 5 bases respectively, with 13 bases between them. Germline loops: CDR1 KGHSH, CDR2 LQKENI. This chain uses TRBV18 with TRBJ2-4, with unresolved D. The sample in question was whole blood, obtained in connection with sensitization to the hapten diphenylcyclopropenone (DPC). The receptor was isolated from a woman between 45 and 60 years old with alopecia areata. Some clones in this sample may be carry-over from other donors' samples. The CDR3 nucleotides read TGTGCCAGCGCCGACCAACCCGAAAACATTCAGTACTTC. This encodes CASADQPENIQYF.